Listed below are T cell receptor beta chains from one sample, sequenced in a study of blood T cell repertoires in COVID-19. Measured with immunoSEQ multiplex PCR; TCRdb has only the in-frame clones, and not every one. Of over 250,000 clones listed, about 88% are singletons. The sample comprised PBMCs or T cells enriched from blood (not recorded which). Source of these receptors: a man aged 55 to 69 who had recovered from COVID-19. CDR3s include the opening cysteine and the closing phenylalanine or tryptophan. Each record gives: V gene, D gene, J gene, CDR3 protein, CDR3 DNA. A D gene is named only where the DNA matches it firmly.

>TRBV30|-|TRBJ2-3
CAWSMLAADTQYF
TGTGCCTGGAGTATGCTGGCGGCAGATACGCAGTATTTT
>TRBV27|-|TRBJ2-1
CASSPASVLSYNEQFF
TGTGCCAGCAGTCCCGCTAGCGTGTTATCCTACAATGAGCAGTTCTTC
>TRBV28|-|TRBJ1-1
CASSLGTAEAFF
TGTGCCAGCAGTTTAGGTACAGCTGAAGCTTTCTTT
>TRBV2|TRBD1|TRBJ2-5
CASKPPGTGLQETQYF
TGTGCCAGCAAACCTCCGGGGACAGGGCTCCAAGAGACCCAGTACTTC
>TRBV5-5|TRBD2|TRBJ2-7
CASSFSTSGGAEQYF
TGTGCCAGCAGCTTCTCTACTAGCGGGGGGGCTGAGCAGTACTTC
>TRBV2|TRBD1|TRBJ1-1
CASSEGRGQTEAFF
TGTGCCAGCAGTGAGGGCAGGGGGCAGACTGAAGCTTTCTTT
>TRBV10-1|-|TRBJ1-1
CASSDPGTMNTEAFF
TGCGCCAGCAGTGACCCCGGGACTATGAACACTGAAGCTTTCTTT
>TRBV7-2|TRBD1|TRBJ1-6
CASSPQGIIGSPLHF
TGTGCCAGCAGCCCACAGGGGATAATAGGTTCACCCCTCCACTTT
>TRBV25-1|TRBD1|TRBJ1-1
CASSARGPVNTEAFF
TGTGCCAGCAGTGCCAGGGGGCCTGTGAACACTGAAGCTTTCTTT
>TRBV7-7|-|TRBJ2-3
CATREADTDTQYF
TGTGCTACCAGGGAGGCAGACACAGATACGCAGTATTTT
>TRBV5-1|TRBD2|TRBJ2-3
CASSLAGLAGLATQYF
TGCGCCAGCAGCTTGGCAGGACTAGCGGGCCTCGCTACGCAGTATTTT
>TRBV7-2|-|TRBJ2-4
CASSRGLAKNIQYF
TGTGCCAGCAGCAGGGGGTTAGCCAAAAACATTCAGTACTTC
>TRBV19|-|TRBJ2-3
CATNRDPLLTDTQYF
TGTGCCACAAACCGGGATCCCCTACTCACAGATACGCAGTATTTT
>TRBV3-1/TRBV3-2|-|TRBJ2-2
CASSQERARWTGELFF
TGTGCCAGCAGCCAAGAGCGGGCAAGGTGGACCGGGGAGCTGTTTTTT
>TRBV10-2|-|TRBJ2-3
CASNGAGTSTDTQYF
TGCGCCAGCAATGGCGCGGGGACTAGCACAGATACGCAGTATTTT
>TRBV19|-|TRBJ1-2
CASSTARKTNYGYTF
TGTGCCAGTAGTACGGCCAGGAAAACTAACTATGGCTACACCTTC
>TRBV7-9|TRBD2|TRBJ2-5
CASSLSGVQETQYF
TGTGCCAGCAGCTTAAGCGGGGTCCAAGAGACCCAGTACTTC
>TRBV5-4|TRBD2|TRBJ2-1
CASTFGREFYNEQFF
TGTGCCAGCACCTTCGGGCGGGAGTTCTACAATGAGCAGTTCTTC
>TRBV3-1/TRBV3-2|-|TRBJ2-3
CASSQDPVTDTQYF
TGTGCCAGCAGCCAAGATCCGGTTACAGATACGCAGTATTTT
>TRBV5-1|TRBD1|TRBJ1-1
CASSPGQGSNTEAFF
TGCGCCAGCAGCCCAGGACAGGGATCGAACACTGAAGCTTTCTTT
>TRBV11-3|-|TRBJ1-1
CASSPSGDTRLGAFF
TGTGCCAGCAGCCCATCAGGGGACACCCGGCTGGGAGCTTTCTTT